The 10 T cell receptor beta chains below all came from one sample that was sequenced in a study of T cell responses to AZD1222 COVID-19 vaccine (dated by TCRdb to the early 2020s). Library preparation employed the immunoSEQ multiplex PCR assay. TCRdb took this table from immuneACCESS and kept in-frame rearrangements with V and J called. Such tables lack part of the clones; where checked against another copy, unresolved V genes explain under half of the gap, and the rest is unexplained. Here the sample has 150,000 or so clones; roughly 90% occur a single time. The top ten constitute 2.5% to 3.5% of the sample. The time point label of this sample denotes: baseline before first vaccination. The specimen comprised peripheral blood, sampled on day 0 of AZD1222 vaccination. These receptors were collected from an adult in good health.

The genes are TRBV19 and TRBJ1-2; 9 nucleotides align to TRBD1. Germline values: CDR1 LNHDA, CDR2 SQIVND (reference sequence). The CDR3 is 16 amino acids. J gave up 4 bases and V 10 bases, and 16 bases lay outside the gene matches. DNA for the CDR3: TGTGCCACAGCTTCCGGGACAGGGTCCGACGCCTATGGCTACACCTTC. It is translated as CATASGTGSDAYGYTF.

The chain recombines TRBV5-6 with TRBJ1-3, with unresolved D. In germline, CDR1 is SGHDT, CDR2 YYEEEE. The CDR3 runs to 17 residues. V lost 2 bases to trimming and J lost 0 bases, with 15 bases between them. The CDR3 loop reads CASSFSFARHSGNTIYF. The CDR3 nucleotides read TGTGCCAGCAGCTTTTCATTCGCTCGACACTCTGGAAACACCATATATTTT.

V usage is TRBV24-1 and J usage is TRBJ2-3; possibly TRBD1 for D (5 bases). V was pared by 5 bases and J by 2 bases, with 10 bases between. Germline loops: CDR1 KGHDR, CDR2 SFDVKD. This CDR3 is 14 amino acids long. Written as DNA, the CDR3 is TGTGCCACCAGTGTGCAGGGCCCCACAGATACGCAGTATTTT. This encodes CATSVQGPTDTQYF.

CDR3 loop: CASSRRQNNQPQHF. The CDR3 DNA reads as TGTGCCAGCAGTCGTAGACAGAACAATCAGCCCCAGCATTTT. J is TRBJ1-5 and V is TRBV6-5; maybe TRBD1 (5 bases). The germline gives CDR1 MNHEY, CDR2 SVGAGI. The V end was cut by 5 bases, the J end by 3 bases, with 11 bases between. This CDR3 is built from 14 residues.

A single count supports this clone. The chain is built from TRBV18 and TRBJ1-1; 8 bases fit TRBD1. V lost 8 bases and J lost 3; bases outside the gene matches: 8. CDR1 is KGHSH and CDR2 is LQKENI in the germline V gene. This CDR3 spans 14 amino acids. This CDR3 is CASLRQGPDTEAFF. CDR3 DNA sequence: TGTGCCAGCCTTCGACAGGGGCCGGACACTGAAGCTTTCTTT.

CDR3 sequence: CASSDRERSSYNSPLHF. CDR3 nucleotides: TGTGCCAGCAGTGACCGAGAGAGAAGCTCCTATAATTCACCCCTCCACTTT. The chain combines TRBV6-1 with TRBJ1-6; D not resolved. Germline V gene data show CDR1 as MNHNS and CDR2 as SASEGT. The CDR3 spans 17 residues. Trimming stripped 3 bases from V and 0 bases from J, with 12 bases between.

The chain carries TRBV5-1 and TRBJ2-1; 8 bases map to TRBD1. CDR3 length: 17 residues. CDR1 SGHRS and CDR2 YFSETQ come from the germline V gene. The trim removed 5 bases at V and 0 bases at J, leaving 10 bases unmatched. The CDR3 DNA follows: TGCGCCAGCAGTTCCCTGACAGGGGCGGACTCCTACAATGAGCAGTTCTTC. It yields the protein CASSSLTGADSYNEQFF.

This chain uses TRBV13 with TRBJ1-1; D gene ambiguous. The V gene's germline CDR1 is PRHDT and CDR2 FYEKMQ (reference sequence). Trimming took 2 bases from V and 4 from J, leaving 2 bases between them. The CDR3 is 11 amino acids. The CDR3 DNA reads TGTGCCAGCAGCTTACGCACTGAAGCTTTCTTT. It is translated as CASSLRTEAFF.

The chain links TRBV5-1 to TRBJ2-1, with 9 positions matching TRBD2. The V gene end was trimmed by 0 bases and the J gene end by 5 bases; junction bases not matched to a gene: 3. This CDR3 contains 15 residues. Germline CDR1 SGHRS, CDR2 YFSETQ. The CDR3 DNA is TGCGCCAGCAGCTTGGTGGTAGCGGGGGACAATGAGCAGTTCTTC. Translating it yields CASSLVVAGDNEQFF.

The V and J genes are TRBV5-1 and TRBJ2-3; maybe TRBD1 (5 bases). The V end was cut by 0 bases, the J end by 4 bases, with 12 bases between. The germline CDR1 and CDR2 sequences are SGHRS and YFSETQ. The CDR3 runs to 15 residues. For the CDR3, the DNA is TGCGCCAGCAGCTTGGATGGGGCTGGGGCAGATACGCAGTATTTT. Translating it yields CASSLDGAGADTQYF.